A selection of T cell receptor beta chains follows, all from one sample in a study of blood T cell repertoires in COVID-19. Method: immunoSEQ multiplex PCR; TCRdb's copy keeps in-frame clones and lacks some. The data show some 74,000 clones, approximately 90% seen once. The sequencing sample was made of peripheral blood. The receptors were sampled from a man aged 45-65 years with COVID-19, enrolled during active disease. The CDR3 runs from the conserved cysteine through the conserved F or W. The D gene is left open where the match is weak.

D	V	J	length	CDR3	DNA
-	TRBV30	TRBJ2-3	13	CAYTLGPQGTQYF	TGTGCCTACACCCTAGGTCCCCAGGGTACGCAGTATTTT
-	TRBV19	TRBJ1-4	16	CASSIDRQGRQEKLFF	TGTGCCAGTAGTATAGACAGGCAAGGTCGGCAGGAAAAACTGTTTTTT
-	TRBV19	TRBJ1-5	15	CASSIRGLGNQPQHF	TGTGCCAGTAGTATAAGGGGCCTCGGGAATCAGCCCCAGCATTTT
-	TRBV4-1	TRBJ2-1	15	CASSQQGSPYNEQFF	TGCGCCAGCAGCCAACAGGGGTCTCCCTACAATGAGCAGTTCTTC
-	TRBV9	TRBJ2-6	16	CASSVDMASGANVLTF	TGTGCCAGCAGCGTAGATATGGCCTCTGGGGCCAACGTCCTGACTTTC
-	TRBV6-1	TRBJ1-3	12	CASSEDGDTIYF	TGTGCCAGCAGTGAAGACGGGGACACCATATATTTT
-	TRBV4-3	TRBJ2-3	19	CASSQDSFVEGLGTDTQYF	TGCGCCAGCAGCCAAGATAGTTTTGTGGAGGGATTGGGGACAGATACGCAGTATTTT
TRBD2	TRBV5-1	TRBJ2-2	16	CASSLATSGRPGELFF	TGCGCCAGCAGCTTGGCAACTAGCGGGAGACCCGGGGAGCTGTTTTTT
TRBD1	TRBV28	TRBJ2-5	14	CASRSYRGQETQYF	TGTGCCAGCAGATCGTACAGGGGGCAAGAGACCCAGTACTTC
TRBD2	TRBV7-3	TRBJ2-1	15	CASSLLAGGNNEQFF	TGTGCCAGCAGCTTACTAGCGGGAGGAAACAATGAGCAGTTCTTC
-	TRBV18	TRBJ2-2	15	CASSHRDMGVGELFF	TGTGCCAGCTCACACCGGGACATGGGAGTAGGGGAGCTGTTTTTT
-	TRBV3-1/TRBV3-2	TRBJ2-1	13	CASSQETYNEQFF	TGTGCCAGCAGCCAAGAGACATACAATGAGCAGTTCTTC
-	TRBV2	TRBJ1-2	11	CASNPYYGYTF	TGTGCCAGCAATCCTTACTATGGCTACACCTTC
-	TRBV6-5	TRBJ2-3	13	CASRFEVGDTQYF	TGTGCCAGCAGATTCGAGGTGGGAGATACGCAGTATTTT
-	TRBV29-1	TRBJ1-2	11	CSVAGTVGYTF	TGCAGCGTCGCAGGGACTGTCGGCTACACCTTC
TRBD1	TRBV5-1	TRBJ1-6	13	CASRRDSNSPLHF	TGCGCCAGCAGGCGGGACAGTAATTCACCCCTCCACTTT